Listed here are 26 T cell receptor beta chains from one sample, sequenced in a study of regulatory T cells in long-lasting Graves disease. Regarding time point: persistent/refractory GD, antithyroid drugs over 5 years with positive TRAb. The TCR library used RNA extracted from PBMCs. CDR3 regions were amplified by Arm-PCR using iRepertoire HTBI primers to build TCR beta libraries. One entry per CDR3 protein, called by TCRdb with MiXCR from the multiplex PCR reads. The sample has some 430,000 distinct CDR3 sequences, roughly 21% seen once. The sample in question was peripheral blood mononuclear cells (PBMCs), obtained when the disease was refractory, from a patient treated with antithyroid drugs. The receptor source for this set is a female donor with Graves disease.

This clonotype has just a few counts. One base away lies a much larger clone, so this may be a sequencing read error. V is TRBV28 and J is TRBJ2-5; 7 positions agree with TRBD2. This CDR3 is 17 amino acids long. The germline CDR1 and CDR2 sequences are MDHEN and SYDVKM. CDR3 protein: CASSLHLPGSVGGTQCF. The CDR3 coding sequence is TGTGCCAGCAGTCTCCACCTCCCGGGCTCGGTCGGGGGGACCCAGTGCTTC.

The sample holds many counts of this clonotype. The CDR3 nucleotides read TGTGCCAGCAGTCCGATGTGGCGCACTAAAAAAGAACTAGCCAAAAACATTCAGTACTTC. Translated: CASSPMWRTKKELAKNIQYF. The J gene is TRBJ2-4, the V gene TRBV27, with D unclear. Germline loops: CDR1 MNHEY, CDR2 SMNVEV (reference sequence). V dropped 5 bases and J dropped 0 bases, with 26 bases sitting between them. The CDR3 has 20 residues.

This clonotype was seen ten or more times. The chain is built from TRBV7-3 and TRBJ2-2; no clear D gene. The germline gives CDR1 SGHTA, CDR2 FQGTGA. The ends were cut back, 5 bases at V and 7 bases at J, with 14 bases in the middle. The CDR3 runs to 14 residues. The CDR3 DNA follows: TGTGCCAGCAGCCCGCTCCATCTGGGCGGGGAGCTGTTTTTT. Protein: CASSPLHLGGELFF.

The chain links TRBV5-6 to TRBJ2-5; 8 nucleotides match TRBD2. Germline V gene data show CDR1 as SGHDT and CDR2 as YYEEEE. J lost 0 bases, V lost 1 base, and 5 bases had no gene match. This CDR3 spans 16 amino acids. In DNA form, the CDR3 reads TGTGCCAGCAGCTTGATAGCGGGGTTACACCAAGAGACCCAGTACTTC. Its translation is CASSLIAGLHQETQYF.

The chain has TRBV11-3 and TRBJ2-1; 12 nucleotides match TRBD2. Germline CDR1 SGHNT, CDR2 YENEEA. This CDR3 has 17 residues. V gave up 8 bases and J gave up 0 bases; unmatched junction bases: 8. The CDR3 DNA follows: TGTGCCAGCGGGCTAGCGGGAGGGCTTAGCTCCTACAATGAGCAGTTCTTC. It encodes CASGLAGGLSSYNEQFF. The variable domain in full, with the rest retrieved from reference TRBV11-3 and TRBJ2-1, is EAGVVQSPRYKIIEKKQPVAFWCNPISGHNTLYWYLQNLGQGPELLIRYENEEAVDDSQLPKDRFSAERLKGVDSTLKIQPAELGDSAVYLCASGLAGGLSSYNEQFFGPGTRLTVL.

This clonotype was picked up many times. V usage is TRBV24-1 and J usage is TRBJ1-5; possible D gene TRBD1, 5 bases. Germline V gene sequence: CDR1 KGHDR, CDR2 SFDVKD. This CDR3 region has 16 residues. Between the trimmed V and J ends, which lost 3 bases and 5 bases, there was a span of 16 bases. CDR3 DNA sequence: TGTGCCACCAGTGATGGGACGGCCCCGTGGGATCAGCCCCAGCATTTT. Residues: CATSDGTAPWDQPQHF.

Many counts were recorded for this clonotype. The CDR3 nucleotides read TGTGCCAGCAGTTTAATGGGCGAGCAGTACTTC. It codes for CASSLMGEQYF. The chain employs TRBV28 and TRBJ2-7; D unresolved. The CDR3 is made up of 11 amino acids. Germline CDR1 is MDHEN and CDR2 is SYDVKM. Trimming took off 2 bases at V and 6 bases at J, with 5 bases between the two ends.

This clonotype has a handful of counts. The V and J genes are TRBV30 and TRBJ1-2; possible D gene TRBD1, 6 bases. The CDR3 contains 12 residues. The germline CDR1 and CDR2 sequences are GTSNPN and SVGIG (reference sequence). V was cut by 0 bases and J by 4 bases, with 6 bases left in between. The CDR3 nucleotides are TGTGCCTGGAGTGTAGGGGGCTATGGCTACACCTTC. This encodes CAWSVGGYGYTF.

As to this clonotype: One end of the junction fails to match germline, which may point to a read error. The chain links TRBV28 to TRBJ2-3; D tentatively reads TRBD1 or TRBD2 (5 bases each). This CDR3 has 14 residues. Germline CDR1 is MDHEN and CDR2 is SYDVKM. CDR3 DNA sequence: TGTGCCAGCAGCTTATTACCGGGGCGAGATACGCAGTATTTT. Translation gives CASSLLPGRDTQYF.

This clonotype was counted at least ten times. This chain uses TRBV12-3 or TRBV12-4 with TRBJ2-5; possibly TRBD2 for D (7 bases). The CDR3 consists of 14 residues. The V end was cut by 6 bases, the J end by 3 bases, with 14 bases between. The CDR3 loop reads CASSRGAGEETQYF. The CDR3 nucleotides are TGTGCCAGCAGCCGGGGGGCCGGCGAAGAGACCCAGTACTTC.

This clonotype was detected many times. V and J are TRBV28 and TRBJ2-2; no reliable D call. CDR1 MDHEN and CDR2 SYDVKM come from the germline V gene. With 5 bases removed from V and 1 base from J, the gap between germline ends came to 8 bases. CDR3 length: 14 residues. Written as DNA, the CDR3 is TGTGCCAGCAGTCCACGAATGAACACCGGGGAGCTGTTTTTT. Translating it yields CASSPRMNTGELFF.

This clonotype was observed a handful of times. This chain connects TRBV14 to TRBJ1-2; tentatively, D is TRBD1 (6 bases). Germline V lookup: CDR1 SGHDN, CDR2 FVKESK. The V end was cut by 1 base, the J end by 6 bases, with 18 bases between. The CDR3 has 16 residues. The CDR3 is CASSQGSRGRVDGYTF. Here the CDR3 DNA reads TGTGCCAGCAGCCAAGGCTCGCGGGGGCGAGTCGATGGCTACACCTTC.

This clonotype turned up a few times. The chain combines TRBV5-1 with TRBJ1-2; 7 positions match TRBD1. The CDR3 has 15 amino acids. J lost 2 bases, V lost 0 bases, and 4 bases had no gene match. Germline CDR1 and CDR2: SGHRS and YFSETQ. The CDR3 sequence: CASSLVGTANYGYTF. In DNA form, the CDR3 reads TGCGCCAGCAGCTTGGTGGGGACAGCCAACTATGGCTACACCTTC.

This clonotype was seen a single time. The chain combines TRBV12-3 or TRBV12-4 with TRBJ2-1, with D perhaps being TRBD1 or TRBD2 (7 bases each). The CDR3 extends over 15 amino acids. The V and J ends lost 6 bases and 5 bases respectively, with 17 bases between them. The CDR3 DNA reads as TGTGCCAGCAGCATACAGGGGAGGGACCACAATGAGCAGTTCTTC. Amino acid sequence: CASSIQGRDHNEQFF.

This clonotype was counted at least ten times. V gene TRBV7-2 combines with J gene TRBJ1-4; a possible D gene is TRBD1 (5 bases). The germline V gene has CDR1 SGHTA and CDR2 FQGNSA. The CDR3 is 15 amino acids. Trimming stripped 5 bases from V and 0 bases from J, with 10 bases between. DNA of the CDR3: TGTGCCAGCAGCCCCTTCAGGGCAACTAATGAAAAACTGTTTTTT. Translation: CASSPFRATNEKLFF. Based on the CDR3 plus reference TRBV7-2 and TRBJ1-4, the full variable domain is GAGVSQSPSNKVTEKGKDVELRCDPISGHTALYWYRQSLGQGLEFLIYFQGNSAPDKSGLPSDRFSAERTGGSVSTLTIQRTQQEDSAVYLCASSPFRATNEKLFFGSGTQLSVL.

This clonotype was seen many times. This chain connects TRBV6-5 to TRBJ2-5, with a weak D call TRBD2 (6 bases). This CDR3 is 16 amino acids long. Trimming took off 2 bases at V and 2 bases at J, with 15 bases between the two ends. Germline V gene sequence: CDR1 MNHEY, CDR2 SVGAGI. The CDR3 DNA follows: TGTGCCAGCAGTTACCCCACGGGAGTGAAGCAAGAGACCCAGTACTTC. It encodes CASSYPTGVKQETQYF.

This chain uses TRBV5-1 with TRBJ2-7, with TRBD2 identical over 8 bases. Germline CDR1 reads SGHRS; CDR2 reads YFSETQ. V dropped 4 bases and J dropped 4; count of bases not matched to a gene: 10. The CDR3 loop spans 15 amino acids. The CDR3 loop is CASSNQAGAIYEQYF. The CDR3 coding sequence is TGCGCCAGCAGCAACCAAGCGGGGGCCATATACGAGCAGTACTTC.

This clonotype was detected only once. The chain couples TRBV3-1 to TRBJ1-1; unclear D gene. The CDR3 contains 15 residues. CDR1 is LGHDT and CDR2 is YNNKEL in the germline V gene (reference sequence). With 1 base removed from V and 0 bases from J, the gap between germline ends came to 9 bases. The CDR3 loop is CASSQVFTLNTEAFF. The CDR3 coding sequence is TGTGCCAGCAGCCAAGTTTTCACTTTGAACACTGAAGCTTTCTTT.

This clonotype was seen many times. The chain carries TRBV2 and TRBJ2-1, with a tentative D call TRBD1 (5 bases). Germline CDR1 reads SNHLY; CDR2 reads FYNNEI. The ends were cut back, 7 bases at V and 5 bases at J, with 12 bases in the middle. The CDR3 contains 13 residues. CDR3 sequence: CASTMTENNEQFF. The CDR3 nucleotides are TGTGCCAGCACTATGACAGAGAACAATGAGCAGTTCTTC.

This clonotype was seen at least ten times. The rearrangement uses TRBV24-1 and TRBJ1-1; D is ambiguous. Trimming pared 1 base from V and 7 bases from J, leaving 9 bases between. Germline lookup yields CDR1 KGHDR and CDR2 SFDVKD. The CDR3 spans 13 residues. The CDR3 bases are TGTGCCACCAGTGATTTCACAGACGGTGAAGCTTTCTTT. It translates to CATSDFTDGEAFF.

Ten or more counts support this clonotype. V gene TRBV11-3 combines with J gene TRBJ2-7; 10 bases fit TRBD2. The CDR3 consists of 14 residues. With V trimmed by 9 bases and J by 4 bases, 9 bases remained unmatched. CDR1 and CDR2 (germline): SGHNT, YENEEA. For the CDR3, the DNA is TGTGCCAGTAGTCTAGCGGGAGTAGTTTACGAGCAGTACTTC. This codes for CASSLAGVVYEQYF.

This clonotype has a handful of counts. The chain couples TRBV5-1 to TRBJ1-1, with 10 nucleotides matching TRBD1. Germline-derived CDR1 and CDR2 are SGHRS and YFSETQ. J was trimmed by 3 bases and V by 4 bases; bases with no gene match: 9. This CDR3 has 16 amino acids. CDR3 amino acids: CASSGRQGARDTEAFF. Here the CDR3 DNA reads TGCGCCAGCAGCGGGCGACAGGGGGCGCGGGACACTGAAGCTTTCTTT.

This clonotype showed up many times. The chain carries TRBV5-8 and TRBJ1-2, with TRBD1 matching 10 bases. V lost 5 bases and J lost 4; bases outside the gene matches: 5. This CDR3 contains 14 residues. The germline gives CDR1 SGHTS, CDR2 YDEGEE. CDR3 loop: CASRTGQGTYGYTF. The CDR3 DNA sequence: TGTGCCAGCAGGACGGGACAGGGGACCTATGGCTACACCTTC. The entire variable domain, with the rest obtained from reference TRBV5-8 and TRBJ1-2, is as follows: EAGVTQSPTHLIKTRGQQATLRCSPISGHTSVYWYQQALGLGLQFLLWYDEGEERNRGNFPPRFSGRQFPNYSSELNVNALELEDSALYLCASRTGQGTYGYTFGSGTRLTVV.

Details on this clonotype: A read error may account for a junction end that differs from germline. This chain links TRBV5-1 with TRBJ1-1; TRBD1 is a possible D gene (5 bases). The CDR3 is made up of 15 amino acids. From germline, CDR1 is SGHRS and CDR2 YFSETQ. The CDR3 DNA follows: TGCGCCAGCAGCTTGGACGGCAGGGCGAACACTGAAGCTTCCTTT. Residues: CASSLDGRANTEASF.

V and J are TRBV19 and TRBJ2-7; possibly TRBD2 for D (5 bases). This CDR3 spans 15 amino acids. V was pared by 7 bases and J by 3 bases, with 19 bases between. Germline-derived CDR1 and CDR2 are LNHDA and SQIVND (reference sequence). In nucleotides, the CDR3 is TGTGCCAGTAATCCCGGGGAAGGTAGGGACTACGAGCAGTACTTC. Translating gives CASNPGEGRDYEQYF.

V is TRBV14 and J is TRBJ1-1; D remains unclear. Between the trimmed V and J ends, which lost 4 bases and 7 bases, there was a span of 13 bases. Germline CDR1 and CDR2: SGHDN and FVKESK. The CDR3 totals 13 residues. CDR3 nucleotides: TGTGCCAGCAGCCCAAGATACATAAGTGAAGCTTTCTTT. This translates into CASSPRYISEAFF.